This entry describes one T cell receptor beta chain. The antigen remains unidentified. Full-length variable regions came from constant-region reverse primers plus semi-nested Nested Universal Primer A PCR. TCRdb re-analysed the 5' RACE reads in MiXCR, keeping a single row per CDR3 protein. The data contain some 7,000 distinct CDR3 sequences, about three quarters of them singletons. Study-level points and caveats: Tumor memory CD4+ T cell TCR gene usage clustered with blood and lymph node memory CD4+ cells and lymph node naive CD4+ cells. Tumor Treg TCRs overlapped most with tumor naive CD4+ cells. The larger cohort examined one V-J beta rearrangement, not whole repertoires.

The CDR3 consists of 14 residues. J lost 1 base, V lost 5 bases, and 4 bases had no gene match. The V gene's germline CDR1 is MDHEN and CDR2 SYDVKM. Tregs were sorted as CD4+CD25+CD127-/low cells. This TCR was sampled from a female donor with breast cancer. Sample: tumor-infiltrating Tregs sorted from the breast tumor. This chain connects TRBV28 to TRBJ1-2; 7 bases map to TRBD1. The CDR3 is CASSMTGNNYGYTF. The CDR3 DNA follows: TGTGCCAGCAGTATGACAGGGAATAACTATGGCTACACCTTC.